A single sample gave rise to the 13 T cell receptor beta chains below, sequenced in a study of T cell changes during pregnancy in multiple sclerosis. Sequencing was performed with immunoSEQ multiplex PCR; in TCRdb, only in-frame clones are kept and a portion is missing. The profile covers approximately 52,000 clones, with 85% to 95% appearing a single time and about 0.94% taken by the ten largest. The material was CD4+ T cells from peripheral blood mononuclear cells, obtained in the second trimester of pregnancy. Source of these receptors: a female donor in good health, enrolled as a control in a pregnancy study.

In its sample, this clone was seen once. The genes are TRBV7-2 and TRBJ2-3; 7 bases are shared with TRBD2. CDR1 and CDR2 from the germline V gene are SGHTA and FQGNSA. CDR3 size: 18 residues. Germline trimming cut 5 bases from V and 2 bases from J; bases unmatched to any gene: 16. The CDR3, as DNA: TGTGCCAGCAGCCGCCGAACCCTAGCGGTTACGTACACAGATACGCAGTATTTT. The encoded protein is CASSRRTLAVTYTDTQYF.

V and J are TRBV10-2 and TRBJ1-5, with TRBD1 identical over 7 bases. In germline, CDR1 is WSHSY, CDR2 SAAADI. V dropped 6 bases and J dropped 0; count of bases not matched to a gene: 5. The CDR3 consists of 15 residues. CDR3 sequence reads: CASSFTGDSNQPQHF. DNA of the CDR3: TGCGCCAGCAGCTTTACAGGGGATAGCAATCAGCCCCAGCATTTT.

The DNA for the CDR3 is TGTGCCAGCAGTGAACGGCGGGGCGCCACAGATACGCAGTATTTT. This sequence encodes CASSERRGATDTQYF. The chain recombines TRBV6-1 with TRBJ2-3; TRBD2 might be the D (6 bases). The CDR3 is 15 residues long. CDR1 and CDR2 (germline): MNHNS, SASEGT. The ends were cut back, 2 bases at V and 2 bases at J, with 11 bases in the middle.

The chain is built from TRBV5-1 and TRBJ2-3; D gene unclear. The germline V and J ends were trimmed by 4 bases and 1 base, with 10 bases remaining between them. Looked up from germline, CDR1 is SGHRS and CDR2 is YFSETQ. This CDR3 region has 14 residues. The CDR3 region is CASSLSVGTDTQYF. In DNA, the CDR3 is TGCGCCAGCAGCCTGTCCGTCGGCACAGATACGCAGTATTTT.

The chain recombines TRBV5-1 with TRBJ1-3; D is undetermined. Trimming cost V 0 bases and J 0 bases, with 10 bases left between them. The germline gives CDR1 SGHRS, CDR2 YFSETQ. The CDR3 totals 16 residues. The DNA for the CDR3 is TGCGCCAGCAGCTTGGCCTTTGTCGGCTCTGGAAACACCATATATTTT. Encoded protein: CASSLAFVGSGNTIYF.

This chain connects TRBV4-3 to TRBJ2-7; 10 bases agree with TRBD1. In germline, CDR1 is LGHNA, CDR2 YSLEER. The J segment lost 2 bases and the V segment lost 1 base, leaving 5 bases of the junction unmatched. This CDR3 region has 16 residues. CDR3: CASSQGWTGGTYEQYF. The CDR3 nucleotides read TGCGCCAGCAGCCAAGGGTGGACAGGGGGTACCTACGAGCAGTACTTC.

This sequence joins TRBV5-1 and TRBJ2-2, with 7 bases fitting TRBD2. Germline CDR1 SGHRS, CDR2 YFSETQ. The CDR3 contains 12 residues. V shed 4 bases and J 13 bases; nucleotides not matched to a gene: 7. CDR3 bases: TGCGCCAGCAGCCCGGGGGGAGTTCCGCTGTTTTTT. Translation: CASSPGGVPLFF.

J is TRBJ2-1 and V is TRBV7-3; weak D call: TRBD1 (5 bases). V was shortened by 2 bases and J by 9 bases, with 11 bases between the two germline ends. The CDR3 spans 13 residues. CDR1 is SGHTA and CDR2 is FQGTGA in the germline V gene. CDR3 region: CASSLWGSGEQFF. As DNA, the CDR3 is TGTGCCAGCAGCTTATGGGGCTCGGGTGAGCAGTTCTTC.

In this sample, this clone turned up a few times. The V call is TRBV4-3, the J call TRBJ1-6; 7 bases are shared with TRBD1. CDR3 length: 18 residues. With V trimmed by 0 bases and J by 10 bases, 15 bases remained unmatched. Germline V gene lookup returns CDR1 LGHNA and CDR2 YSLEER. The CDR3: CASSQDQQGGGAGSPLHF. The CDR3, as DNA: TGCGCCAGCAGCCAAGACCAACAAGGAGGGGGCGCAGGATCACCCCTCCACTTT.

This clone appeared a single time. V gene TRBV18 combines with J gene TRBJ2-1, with TRBD2 matching over 13 bases. The CDR3 covers 16 residues. Germline V gives CDR1 KGHSH, CDR2 LQKENI. J lost 5 bases, V lost 3 bases, and 4 bases had no gene match. The CDR3 loop is CASSPAGTSGNNEQFF. The CDR3 bases are TGTGCCAGCTCACCTGCCGGGACTAGCGGGAACAATGAGCAGTTCTTC.

CDR3 DNA sequence: TGTGCCAGCAGCCTTAGCGGGGACGAGCAGTTCTTC. It translates to CASSLSGDEQFF. J is TRBJ2-1 and V is TRBV11-2; TRBD2 agrees at 8 bases. The CDR3 sequence is 12 residues long. Looked up from germline, CDR1 is SGHAT and CDR2 is FQNNGV. V was pared by 5 bases and J by 10 bases, with 4 bases of the junction left unmatched.

DNA for the CDR3: TGTGCCAGCAGCGTCCGACAGGGAACCTACGAGCAGTACTTC. Protein product: CASSVRQGTYEQYF. The rearrangement joins TRBV9 to TRBJ2-7, with 7 bases identical to TRBD1. With 2 bases clipped from V and 2 bases from J, the junction kept 4 bases outside the gene matches. This CDR3 contains 14 residues. Germline loops: CDR1 SGDLS, CDR2 YYNGEE. The variable domain in full, completed from reference TRBV9 and TRBJ2-7, reads DSGVTQTPKHLITATGQRVTLRCSPRSGDLSVYWYQQSLDQGLQFLIQYYNGEERAKGNILERFSAQQFPDLHSELNLSSLELGDSALYFCASSVRQGTYEQYFGPGTRLTVT.

The rearrangement joins TRBV4-2 to TRBJ2-5; D possibly corresponds to TRBD2 (6 bases). Germline-derived CDR1 and CDR2 are LGHNA and YNFKEQ. There are 15 residues in the CDR3. The germline V and J ends were trimmed by 1 base and 5 bases, with 14 bases remaining between them. CDR3 sequence reads: CASSQVSGVEETQYF. The DNA of the CDR3 is TGTGCCAGCAGCCAAGTATCGGGGGTTGAGGAGACCCAGTACTTC.